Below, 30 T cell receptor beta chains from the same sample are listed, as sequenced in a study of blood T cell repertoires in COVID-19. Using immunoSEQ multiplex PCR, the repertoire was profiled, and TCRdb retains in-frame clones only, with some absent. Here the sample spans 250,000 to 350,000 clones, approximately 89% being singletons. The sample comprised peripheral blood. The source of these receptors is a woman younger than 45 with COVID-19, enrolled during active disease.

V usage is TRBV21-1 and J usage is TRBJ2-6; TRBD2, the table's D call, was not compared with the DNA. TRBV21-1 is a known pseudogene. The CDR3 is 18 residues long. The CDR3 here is CASNKKEVPDSGANVLTF. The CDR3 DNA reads TGTGCCAGCAACAAAAAGGAGGTCCCCGACTCTGGGGCCAACGTCCTGACTTTC.

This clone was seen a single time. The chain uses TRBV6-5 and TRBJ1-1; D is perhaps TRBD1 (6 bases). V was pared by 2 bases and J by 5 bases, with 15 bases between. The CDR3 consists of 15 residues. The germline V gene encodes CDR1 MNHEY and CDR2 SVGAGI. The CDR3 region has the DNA TGTGCCAGCAGTTACGCCACAGGGATTGGAACTGAAGCTTTCTTT. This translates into CASSYATGIGTEAFF.

The CDR3 protein is CASSLDLNQPQHF. CDR3 coding DNA: TGTGCCAGCAGCTTAGATCTCAATCAGCCCCAGCATTTT. V gene TRBV11-2 combines with J gene TRBJ1-5; no clear D. Germline assignment: CDR1 SGHAT and CDR2 FQNNGV. Trimming cost V 0 bases and J 3 bases, with 3 bases left between them. The CDR3 loop spans 13 amino acids.

The CDR3 nucleotides read TGCGCCAGCAGCAATGACAGGCCGAAGTCATTTCGAGCGGGCTACACCTTC. Translating gives CASSNDRPKSFRAGYTF. This chain joins TRBV5-1 and TRBJ1-2, with a weak D call TRBD1 (6 bases). V was shortened by 4 bases and J by 8 bases, with 27 bases between the two germline ends. The germline CDR1 and CDR2 sequences are SGHRS and YFSETQ. The CDR3 is 17 amino acids.

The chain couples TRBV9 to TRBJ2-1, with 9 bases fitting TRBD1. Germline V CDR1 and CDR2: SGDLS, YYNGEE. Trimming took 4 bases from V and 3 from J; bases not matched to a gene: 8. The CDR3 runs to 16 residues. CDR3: CASSLRTGENYNEQFF. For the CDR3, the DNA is TGTGCCAGCAGCCTCCGGACAGGGGAGAACTACAATGAGCAGTTCTTC.

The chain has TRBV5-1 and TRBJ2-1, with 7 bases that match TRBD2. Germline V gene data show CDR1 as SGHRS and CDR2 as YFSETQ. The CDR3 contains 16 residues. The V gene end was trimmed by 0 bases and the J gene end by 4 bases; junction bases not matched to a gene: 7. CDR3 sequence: CASSLAGGSAYNEQFF. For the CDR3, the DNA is TGCGCCAGCAGCTTGGCCGGCGGGAGCGCTTACAATGAGCAGTTCTTC.

The DNA of the CDR3 is TGTGCCTGGAGTGTACTTCGGGGATTCACAGATACGCAGTATTTT. Protein product: CAWSVLRGFTDTQYF. This chain links TRBV30 with TRBJ2-3; D is perhaps TRBD2 (5 bases). Deletions cut 0 bases from V and 2 bases from J, with 12 bases between. This CDR3 has 15 residues. In germline, CDR1 is GTSNPN, CDR2 SVGIG (reference sequence).

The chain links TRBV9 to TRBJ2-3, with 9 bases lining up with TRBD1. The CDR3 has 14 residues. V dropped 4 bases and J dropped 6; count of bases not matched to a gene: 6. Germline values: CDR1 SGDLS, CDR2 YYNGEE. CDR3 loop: CASSLRDRVDTQYF. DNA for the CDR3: TGTGCCAGCAGCCTCCGGGACAGGGTGGATACGCAGTATTTT. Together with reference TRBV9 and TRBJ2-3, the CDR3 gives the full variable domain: DSGVTQTPKHLITATGQRVTLRCSPRSGDLSVYWYQQSLDQGLQFLIQYYNGEERAKGNILERFSAQQFPDLHSELNLSSLELGDSALYFCASSLRDRVDTQYFGPGTRLTVL.

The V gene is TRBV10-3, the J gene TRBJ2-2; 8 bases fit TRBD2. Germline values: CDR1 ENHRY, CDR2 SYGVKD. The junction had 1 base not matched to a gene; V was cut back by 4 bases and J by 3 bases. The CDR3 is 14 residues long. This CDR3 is CAISAREDTGELFF. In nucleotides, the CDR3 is TGTGCCATCAGTGCGCGGGAGGACACCGGGGAGCTGTTTTTT.

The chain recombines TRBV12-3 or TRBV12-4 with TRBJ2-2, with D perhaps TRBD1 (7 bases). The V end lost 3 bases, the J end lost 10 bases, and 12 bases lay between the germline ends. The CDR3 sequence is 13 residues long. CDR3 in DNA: TGTGCCAGCAGTTTGGCAGGGGGGTCGGAGCTGTTTTTT. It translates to CASSLAGGSELFF.

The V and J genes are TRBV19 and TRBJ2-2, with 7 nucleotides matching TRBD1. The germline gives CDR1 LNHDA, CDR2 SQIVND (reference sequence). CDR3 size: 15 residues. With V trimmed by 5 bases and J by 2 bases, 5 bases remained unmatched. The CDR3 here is CASSFDRVNTGELFF. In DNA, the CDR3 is TGTGCCAGTAGTTTCGACAGGGTAAACACCGGGGAGCTGTTTTTT.

This CDR3 reads CASSLGSGQSSYNSPLHF. In DNA, the CDR3 is TGTGCCAGCAGCTTAGGGAGTGGACAGAGCTCCTATAATTCACCCCTCCACTTT. This chain joins TRBV7-9 and TRBJ1-6; tentatively, D is TRBD1 (6 bases). Germline V gene data show CDR1 as SEHNR and CDR2 as FQNEAQ (reference sequence). CDR3 size: 18 residues. V was clipped by 1 base and J by 0 bases, with 13 bases between them.

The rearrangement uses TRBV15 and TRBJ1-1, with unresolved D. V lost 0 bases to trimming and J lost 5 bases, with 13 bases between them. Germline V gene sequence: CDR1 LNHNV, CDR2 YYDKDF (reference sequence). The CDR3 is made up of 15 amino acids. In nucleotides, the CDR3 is TGTGCCACCAGCAGAGAAATCCTCCTGGAGACTGAAGCTTTCTTT. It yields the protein CATSREILLETEAFF.

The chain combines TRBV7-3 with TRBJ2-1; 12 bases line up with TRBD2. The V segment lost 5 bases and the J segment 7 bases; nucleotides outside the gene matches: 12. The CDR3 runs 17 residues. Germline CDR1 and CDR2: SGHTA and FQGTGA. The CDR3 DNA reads TGTGCCAGCAGCCCAGGGGCTAGCGGGAGGGCCGCAAATGAGCAGTTCTTC. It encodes CASSPGASGRAANEQFF.

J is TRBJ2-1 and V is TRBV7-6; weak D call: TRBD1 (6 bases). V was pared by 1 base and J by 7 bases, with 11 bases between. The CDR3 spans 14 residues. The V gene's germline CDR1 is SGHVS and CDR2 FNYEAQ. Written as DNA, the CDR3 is TGTGCCAGCAGCTTAGGGCCAGGGGTTAATGAGCAGTTCTTC. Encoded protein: CASSLGPGVNEQFF.

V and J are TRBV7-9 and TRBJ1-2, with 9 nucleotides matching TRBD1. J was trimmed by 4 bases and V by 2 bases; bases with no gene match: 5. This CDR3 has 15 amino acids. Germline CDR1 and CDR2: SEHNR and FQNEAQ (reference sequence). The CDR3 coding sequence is TGTGCCAGCAGCTTACCCCCGACAGGGGGCTATGGCTACACCTTC. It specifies CASSLPPTGGYGYTF. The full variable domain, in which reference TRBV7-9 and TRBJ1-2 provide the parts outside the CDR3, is DTGVSQNPRHKITKRGQNVTFRCDPISEHNRLYWYRQTLGQGPEFLTYFQNEAQLEKSRLLSDRFSAERPKGSFSTLEIQRTEQGDSAMYLCASSLPPTGGYGYTFGSGTRLTVV.

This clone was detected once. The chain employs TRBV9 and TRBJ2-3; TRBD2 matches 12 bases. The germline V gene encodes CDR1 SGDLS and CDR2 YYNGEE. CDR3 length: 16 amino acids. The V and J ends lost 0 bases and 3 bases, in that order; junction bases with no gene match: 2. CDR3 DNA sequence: TGTGCCAGCAGCGTAGTAGGGACTAGCGGGACAGATACGCAGTATTTT. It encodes CASSVVGTSGTDTQYF.

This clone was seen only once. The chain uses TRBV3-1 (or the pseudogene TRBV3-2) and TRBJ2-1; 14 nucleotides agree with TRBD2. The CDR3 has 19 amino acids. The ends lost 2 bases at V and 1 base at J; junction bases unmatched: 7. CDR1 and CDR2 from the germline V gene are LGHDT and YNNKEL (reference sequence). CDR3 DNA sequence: TGTGCCAGCAGCCAATTAAGGACTAGCGGGAGGATATCCTACAATGAGCAGTTCTTC. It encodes CASSQLRTSGRISYNEQFF.

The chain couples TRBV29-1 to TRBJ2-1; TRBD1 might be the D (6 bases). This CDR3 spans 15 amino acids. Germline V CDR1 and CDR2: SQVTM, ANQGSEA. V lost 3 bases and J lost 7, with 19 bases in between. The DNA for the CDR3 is TGCAGCGTTGACACAGGACAGAAAACAATAAATGAGCAGTTCTTC. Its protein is CSVDTGQKTINEQFF.

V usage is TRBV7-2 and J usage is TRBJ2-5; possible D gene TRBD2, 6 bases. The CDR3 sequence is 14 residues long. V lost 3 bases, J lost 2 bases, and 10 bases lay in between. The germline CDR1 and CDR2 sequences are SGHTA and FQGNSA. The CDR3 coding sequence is TGTGCCAGCAGCTTGTGGGGACTTCAAGAGACCCAGTACTTC. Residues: CASSLWGLQETQYF.

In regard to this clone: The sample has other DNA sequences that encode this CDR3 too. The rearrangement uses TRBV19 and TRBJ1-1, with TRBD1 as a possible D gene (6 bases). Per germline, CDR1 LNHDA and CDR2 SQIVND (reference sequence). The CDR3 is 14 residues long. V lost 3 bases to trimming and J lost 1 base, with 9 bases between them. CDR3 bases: TGTGCCAGTAGTATTCGACAGGAGAACACTGAAGCTTTCTTT. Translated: CASSIRQENTEAFF.

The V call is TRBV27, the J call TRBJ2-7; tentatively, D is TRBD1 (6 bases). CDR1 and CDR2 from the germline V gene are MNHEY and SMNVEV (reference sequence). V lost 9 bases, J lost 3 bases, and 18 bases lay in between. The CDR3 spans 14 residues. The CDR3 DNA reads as TGTGCCAGTACGAAGATCGGGACACTCTACGAGCAGTACTTC. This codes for CASTKIGTLYEQYF.

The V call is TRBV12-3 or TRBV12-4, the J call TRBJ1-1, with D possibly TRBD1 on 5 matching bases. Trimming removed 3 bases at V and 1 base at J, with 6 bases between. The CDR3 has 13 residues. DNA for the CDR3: TGTGCCAGCAGTTTCGACAGGAACACTGAAGCTTTCTTT. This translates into CASSFDRNTEAFF.

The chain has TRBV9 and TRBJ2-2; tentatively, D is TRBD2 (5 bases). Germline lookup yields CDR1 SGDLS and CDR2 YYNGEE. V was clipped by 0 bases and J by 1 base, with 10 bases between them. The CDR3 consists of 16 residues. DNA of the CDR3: TGTGCCAGCAGCGTAGGAGGGAGCCAGAACACCGGGGAGCTGTTTTTT. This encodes CASSVGGSQNTGELFF.

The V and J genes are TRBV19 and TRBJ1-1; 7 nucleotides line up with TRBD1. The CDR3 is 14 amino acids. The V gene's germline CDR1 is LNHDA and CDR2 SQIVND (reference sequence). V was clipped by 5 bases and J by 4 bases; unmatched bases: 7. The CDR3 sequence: CASSEQTGFTEAFF. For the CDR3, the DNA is TGTGCCAGTAGTGAGCAGACAGGGTTCACTGAAGCTTTCTTT.

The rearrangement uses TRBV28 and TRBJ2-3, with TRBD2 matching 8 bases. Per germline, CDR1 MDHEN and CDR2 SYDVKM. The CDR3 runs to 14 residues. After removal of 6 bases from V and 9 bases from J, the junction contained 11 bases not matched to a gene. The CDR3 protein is CASSSPPGGQTQYF. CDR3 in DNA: TGTGCCAGCAGCTCCCCTCCGGGAGGGCAGACGCAGTATTTT.

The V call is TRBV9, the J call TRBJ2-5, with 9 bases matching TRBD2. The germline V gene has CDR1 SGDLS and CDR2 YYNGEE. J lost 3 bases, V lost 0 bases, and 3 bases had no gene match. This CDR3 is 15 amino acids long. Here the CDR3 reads CASSVASGIEETQYF. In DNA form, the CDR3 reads TGTGCCAGCAGCGTAGCTAGCGGGATAGAAGAGACCCAGTACTTC.

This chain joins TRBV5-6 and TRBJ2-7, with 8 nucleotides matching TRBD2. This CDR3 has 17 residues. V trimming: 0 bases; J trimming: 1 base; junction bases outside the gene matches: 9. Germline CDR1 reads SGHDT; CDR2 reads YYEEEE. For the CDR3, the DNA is TGTGCCAGCAGCTTGGCCCACTCGGGACTAGAGTCCTACGAGCAGTACTTC. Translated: CASSLAHSGLESYEQYF.

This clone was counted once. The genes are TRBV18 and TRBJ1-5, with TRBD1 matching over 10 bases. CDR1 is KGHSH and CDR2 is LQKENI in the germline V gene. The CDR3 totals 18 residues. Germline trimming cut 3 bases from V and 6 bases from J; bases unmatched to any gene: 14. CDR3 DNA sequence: TGTGCCAGCTCACCCCCCGGGACAGGGGACCCGAGGGGTCAGCCCCAGCATTTT. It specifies CASSPPGTGDPRGQPQHF.

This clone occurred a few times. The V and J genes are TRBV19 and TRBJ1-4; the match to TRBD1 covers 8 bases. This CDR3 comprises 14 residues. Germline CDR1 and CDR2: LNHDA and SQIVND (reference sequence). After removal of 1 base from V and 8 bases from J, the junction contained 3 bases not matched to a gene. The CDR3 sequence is CASSIAGGGEKLFF. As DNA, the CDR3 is TGTGCCAGTAGTATAGCAGGGGGCGGCGAAAAACTGTTTTTT.